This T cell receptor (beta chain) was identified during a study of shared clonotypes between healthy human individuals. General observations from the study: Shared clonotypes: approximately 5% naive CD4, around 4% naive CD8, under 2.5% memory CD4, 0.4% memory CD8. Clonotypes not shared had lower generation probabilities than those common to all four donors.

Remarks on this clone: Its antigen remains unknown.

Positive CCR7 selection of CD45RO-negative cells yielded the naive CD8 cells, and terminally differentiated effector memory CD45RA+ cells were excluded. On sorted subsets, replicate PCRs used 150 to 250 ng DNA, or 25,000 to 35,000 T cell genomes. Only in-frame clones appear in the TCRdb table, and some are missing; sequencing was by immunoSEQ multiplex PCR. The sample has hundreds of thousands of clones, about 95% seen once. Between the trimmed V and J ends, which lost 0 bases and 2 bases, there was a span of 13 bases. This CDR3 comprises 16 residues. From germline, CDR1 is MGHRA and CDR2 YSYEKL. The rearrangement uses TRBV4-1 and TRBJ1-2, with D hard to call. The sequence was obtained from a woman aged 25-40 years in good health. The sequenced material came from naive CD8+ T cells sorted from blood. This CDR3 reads CASSQDQFGDNYGYTF. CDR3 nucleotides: TGCGCCAGCAGCCAAGATCAATTTGGAGACAACTATGGCTACACCTTC.